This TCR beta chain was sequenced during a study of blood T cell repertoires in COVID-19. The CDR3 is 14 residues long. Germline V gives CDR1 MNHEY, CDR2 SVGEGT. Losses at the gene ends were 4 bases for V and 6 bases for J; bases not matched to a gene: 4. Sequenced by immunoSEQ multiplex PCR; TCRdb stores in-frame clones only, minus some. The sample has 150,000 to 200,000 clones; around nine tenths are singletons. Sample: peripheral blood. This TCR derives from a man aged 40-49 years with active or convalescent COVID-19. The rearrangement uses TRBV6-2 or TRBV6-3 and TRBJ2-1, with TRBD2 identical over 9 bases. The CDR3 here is CASSSSGGTNEQFF. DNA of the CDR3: TGTGCCAGCAGTTCCAGCGGGGGGACCAATGAGCAGTTCTTC.